This TCR beta chain was sequenced in a study of early T cells in non-severe SARS-CoV-2 infection. Looking at the study overall: Sequencing targeted bulk RNA from unsorted whole blood, leaving chains unpaired.

The CDR3 consists of 12 residues. V lost 3 bases and J lost 6, with 8 bases in between. Attached unique molecular identifiers marked individual cDNA molecules. Using its own MiXCR run on the 5' RACE reads, TCRdb lists one record per CDR3 protein. The sample yields tens of thousands of distinct CDR3 sequences, 12% seen once. The V call is TRBV12-3 or TRBV12-4, the J call TRBJ1-1; the D gene is possibly TRBD1 (5 bases). Sequenced material: whole blood, taken at baseline. This TCR came from an adult who was a healthcare worker with PCR-confirmed SARS-CoV-2 infection or an uninfected control (not recorded which). The CDR3: CASSLGGAEAFF. As DNA, the CDR3 is TGTGCCAGCAGTTTGGGGGGGGCTGAAGCTTTCTTT.